These T cell receptor beta chains were read from a single sample in a study of cytomegalovirus exposure and HLA in healthy donors. Sequencing was performed with immunoSEQ multiplex PCR; in TCRdb, only in-frame clones are kept and a portion is missing. The table records 95,000 to 150,000 clones, over 60% of them present only once. Sequenced sample: PBMCs. The receptors here all came from a woman between 40 and 55 years old in good health and CMV-seropositive. Both conserved end residues are part of each CDR3. The order of the fields is CDR3 length, clone size, V gene, D gene, J gene, CDR3 protein, CDR3 DNA. The D gene is left open where the match is weak. Some rows have no size entry. The others give once, few or many, or a class for an expanded clone.

13	NA	TRBV4-3	NA	TRBJ2-5	CASSRGTQETQYF	TGCGCCAGCAGCCGTGGCACGCAAGAGACCCAGTACTTC
16	NA	TRBV4-1	TRBD1	TRBJ1-2	CASSQETGGAIYGYTF	TGCGCCAGCAGCCAAGAGACAGGGGGCGCGATCTATGGCTACACCTTC
12	NA	TRBV6-5	TRBD1	TRBJ1-1	CASRAGQVEAFF	TGTGCCAGCAGAGCGGGACAGGTAGAAGCTTTCTTT
13	NA	TRBV6-1	TRBD1	TRBJ1-2	CASSVQGQDGYTF	TGTGCCAGCAGCGTACAGGGGCAAGATGGCTACACCTTC
14	once	TRBV25-1	NA	TRBJ1-1	CASSPTGLGTEAFF	TGTGCCAGCAGCCCTACAGGGCTGGGCACTGAAGCTTTCTTT
10	NA	TRBV20-1	NA	TRBJ2-1	CSARLRGAIF	TGCAGTGCTAGACTTCGAGGAGCGATCTTC
15	NA	TRBV4-3	NA	TRBJ2-3	CASSQTRGAGDTQYF	TGCGCCAGCAGCCAAACCAGGGGCGCGGGAGATACGCAGTATTTT
14	NA	TRBV7-2	NA	TRBJ2-7	CASKPRGVSYEQYF	TGTGCCAGCAAGCCCCGGGGAGTTTCCTACGAGCAGTACTTC
15	NA	TRBV7-9	NA	TRBJ2-2	CAIPQRGLNTGELFF	TGTGCCATTCCCCAGAGGGGGTTGAACACCGGGGAGCTGTTTTTT
16	few	TRBV21-1	NA	TRBJ1-1	CASSNWSWAGGTEAFF	NA
21	once	TRBV27	TRBD1	TRBJ2-6	CASRIRFGPETGATGANVLTF	TGTGCCAGCAGAATAAGGTTCGGTCCAGAGACAGGGGCGACGGGGGCCAACGTCCTGACTTTC
14	NA	TRBV6-5	TRBD2	TRBJ2-3	CASSIAGGTDTQYF	TGTGCCAGCAGCATAGCGGGGGGAACGGATACGCAGTATTTT
16	NA	TRBV5-1	TRBD2	TRBJ2-2	CASNRIAGANTGELFF	TGCGCCAGCAACCGAATAGCGGGGGCGAACACCGGGGAGCTGTTTTTT
19	NA	TRBV15	TRBD1	TRBJ1-6	CATSSFFSGGATYNSPLHF	TGTGCCACCAGCAGCTTTTTTTCAGGGGGCGCGACCTATAATTCACCCCTCCACTTT
15	NA	TRBV6-5	TRBD1	TRBJ1-4	CASRSRTGGTEKLFF	TGTGCCAGCAGATCCCGGACAGGGGGCACTGAAAAACTGTTTTTT
13	few	TRBV9	NA	TRBJ1-2	CASSVRVNYGYTF	TGTGCCAGCAGTGTGAGAGTGAACTATGGCTACACCTTC
19	NA	TRBV7-2	TRBD2	TRBJ2-7	CASSVRGTSGGSLTYEQYF	TGTGCCAGCAGCGTGCGCGGGACTAGCGGGGGGTCCCTTACCTACGAGCAGTACTTC
13	NA	TRBV6-6	NA	TRBJ1-1	CASGQGLHTEAFF	TGTGCCAGCGGGCAGGGGCTGCACACTGAAGCTTTCTTT
16	NA	TRBV4-1	TRBD1	TRBJ1-1	CASSQGWTGVNTEAFF	TGCGCCAGCAGCCAAGGCTGGACAGGGGTGAACACTGAAGCTTTCTTT
17	NA	TRBV4-3	TRBD2	TRBJ2-3	CASSQVPGLAGGDTQYF	TGCGCCAGCAGCCAAGTTCCGGGACTAGCGGGGGGGGATACGCAGTATTTT
17	NA	TRBV5-1	NA	TRBJ2-3	CASSLLPPGVSTDTQYF	TGCGCCAGCAGCCTCCTCCCACCGGGTGTGAGCACAGATACGCAGTATTTT
14	NA	TRBV25-1	NA	TRBJ2-7	CASSLLDSLYEQYF	TGTGCCAGCAGTCTATTAGACAGCCTCTACGAGCAGTACTTC
13	few	TRBV5-6	NA	TRBJ1-1	CASSSGRNTEAFF	TGTGCCAGCAGCTCGGGAAGGAACACTGAAGCTTTCTTT
14	NA	TRBV5-6	TRBD1	TRBJ1-2	CASSRQGADYGYTF	TGTGCCAGCAGCCGACAGGGGGCGGACTATGGCTACACCTTC
17	once	TRBV7-2	NA	TRBJ2-7	CASSLGGSNPSLYEQYF	TGTGCCAGCAGCCTTGGAGGTTCAAACCCTTCCCTCTACGAGCAGTACTTC
12	NA	TRBV29-1	TRBD1	TRBJ2-1	CSEQGADAEQFF	TGCAGCGAACAGGGGGCGGATGCTGAGCAGTTCTTC
14	NA	TRBV2	TRBD1	TRBJ1-2	CASSADRPNYGYTF	TGTGCCAGCAGTGCGGACAGGCCTAACTATGGCTACACCTTC
14	NA	TRBV2	NA	TRBJ1-2	CASSEAPGVYGYTF	TGTGCCAGCAGTGAAGCGCCCGGGGTCTATGGCTACACCTTC
13	NA	TRBV10-3	NA	TRBJ2-1	CAISVDRYNEQFF	TGTGCCATCAGTGTGGACAGATACAATGAGCAGTTCTTC
19	NA	TRBV21-1	NA	TRBJ1-5	CASSKMDGRETSDNQPQHF	TGTGCCAGCAGCAAAATGGACGGGCGGGAGACATCCGATAATCAGCCCCAGCATTTT